This is a list of T cell receptor beta chains from one sample in a study of cytomegalovirus exposure and HLA in healthy donors. Profiled with immunoSEQ multiplex PCR; TCRdb holds only in-frame clones, not every one. Recorded here are under 250,000 clones; the top ten clones represent roughly 1.1%. Material: PBMCs. The source is a girl aged 2-10 years in good health and CMV-seropositive. CDR3s include the opening cysteine and the closing phenylalanine or tryptophan. The D gene is left open where the match is weak.

CDR3 protein | CDR3 DNA | V gene | D gene | J gene
CASSLGAFSGTAYEQYF | TGTGCCAGCAGCTTAGGCGCCTTTAGCGGGACTGCCTACGAGCAGTACTTC | TRBV13 | TRBD2 | TRBJ2-7
CASSRGGTNSYNEQFF | TGTGCCAGCAGTCGGGGGGGGACTAATTCCTACAATGAGCAGTTCTTC | TRBV2 | TRBD2 | TRBJ2-1
CASSIHFKRDAANEQFF | TGCGCCAGCAGCATTCACTTTAAGCGGGACGCAGCGAATGAGCAGTTCTTC | TRBV5-1 | TRBD2 | TRBJ2-1
CASSFPGLAGTYEQYF | TGTGCCAGCAGCTTCCCTGGACTAGCGGGAACCTACGAGCAGTACTTC | TRBV7-9 | TRBD2 | TRBJ2-7
CASSDLESGDEKLFF | TGTGCCAGCAGCGATTTGGAGTCGGGGGATGAAAAACTGTTTTTT | TRBV21-1 | NA | TRBJ1-4
CASSVTGAGSRLESQFF | TGTGCCAGCAGCGTAACGGGAGCTGGATCGCGATTGGAGTCGCAGTTCTTC | TRBV9 | NA | TRBJ2-1
CASSLDPSGRPVQETQYF | TGTGCCAGCAGCTTAGATCCTAGCGGGAGACCCGTACAAGAGACCCAGTACTTC | TRBV7-6 | TRBD2 | TRBJ2-5
CASSGQGHSGNTIYF | TGTGCCAGCAGTGGACAGGGCCACTCTGGAAACACCATATATTTT | TRBV6-5 | TRBD1 | TRBJ1-3
CATSKATLYNEQFF | TGTGCCACCAGCAAGGCGACTCTATACAATGAGCAGTTCTTC | TRBV15 | NA | TRBJ2-1
CASSYRFEAFF | TGTGCCAGCAGTTACAGGTTTGAAGCTTTCTTT | TRBV28 | NA | TRBJ1-1
CASSLVVATNEQFF | TGTGCCAGCAGCTTGGTTGTAGCGACCAATGAGCAGTTCTTC | TRBV5-6 | NA | TRBJ2-1
CATSSGLAGDYEQYF | TGTGCCACCAGCAGCGGACTAGCGGGAGACTACGAGCAGTACTTC | TRBV15 | TRBD2 | TRBJ2-7
CASSAQGAGNTIYF | TGCGCCAGCAGCGCACAGGGGGCTGGAAACACCATATATTTT | TRBV5-1 | TRBD1 | TRBJ1-3
CASSARSGSTEAFF | TGTGCCAGTAGTGCCCGGTCGGGGAGCACTGAAGCTTTCTTT | TRBV19 | NA | TRBJ1-1
CASSLRVRERDTQYF | TGTGCCAGCAGCTTGCGGGTGCGGGAGAGGGATACGCAGTATTTT | TRBV5-4 | TRBD2 | TRBJ2-3
CASSSLSYRTGSRGQPQHF | TGTGCCAGCAGTTCCTTATCATATCGGACAGGGTCGCGGGGTCAGCCCCAGCATTTT | TRBV28 | TRBD1 | TRBJ1-5
CSARGPNEQFF | TGCAGTGCTAGAGGGCCCAATGAGCAGTTCTTC | TRBV20-1 | NA | TRBJ2-1
CASSPLTGELFF | TGTGCCAGCTCTCCCCTCACCGGGGAGCTGTTTTTT | TRBV18 | NA | TRBJ2-2
CASSLVGGKETQYF | TGTGCCAGCAGCTTAGTTGGGGGGAAAGAGACCCAGTACTTC | TRBV7-2 | NA | TRBJ2-5
CASSAQGADTQYF | TGTGCCAGCAGCGCACAGGGAGCGGATACGCAGTATTTT | TRBV7-9 | NA | TRBJ2-3
CASSSDLGQGADIQYF | TGTGCCAGCAGTTCCGACCTGGGACAGGGGGCTGACATTCAGTACTTC | TRBV28 | TRBD1 | TRBJ2-4
CASRPNVFPPGPNTEAFF | TGCGCCAGCAGACCCAACGTGTTCCCGCCAGGCCCGAACACTGAAGCTTTCTTT | TRBV5-1 | NA | TRBJ1-1
CASSPKAGSGAFF | TGTGCCAGTAGTCCGAAAGCGGGGTCTGGAGCTTTCTTT | TRBV19 | NA | TRBJ1-1
CASRKGGRDQQYF | TGTGCCAGCAGAAAAGGGGGAAGGGACCAGCAGTACTTC | TRBV6-5 | NA | TRBJ2-7
CASSPGGTNEKLFF | TGTGCCAGCAGCCCAGGGGGAACTAATGAAAAACTGTTTTTT | TRBV7-8 | TRBD1 | TRBJ1-4
CASSRGTAASPVEF | TGTGCCAGCAGCCGCGGGACAGCAGCAAGCCCAGTTGAATTT | TRBV5-4 | TRBD1 | TRBJ1-4
CASSSKRTSGITDTQYF | TGCGCCAGCAGCTCAAAAAGGACTAGCGGGATTACAGATACGCAGTATTTT | TRBV5-1 | TRBD2 | TRBJ2-3
CASSPPGDGNTIYF | TGTGCCAGCAGTCCCCCGGGGGACGGAAACACCATATATTTT | TRBV6-5 | NA | TRBJ1-3
CASSSTPRTGILGYTF | TGTGCCAGCAGTTCGACTCCTAGGACAGGTATTCTCGGCTACACCTTC | TRBV27 | TRBD1 | TRBJ1-2
CASSEVGGEQYF | TGTGCCAGCTCTGAGGTTGGTGGCGAGCAGTACTTC | TRBV28 | NA | TRBJ2-7
CASSQETRDTEAFF | TGCGCCAGCAGCCAAGAAACCAGGGACACTGAAGCTTTCTTT | TRBV4-1 | NA | TRBJ1-1
CAISDGTSGSWTGELFF | TGTGCCATCAGTGATGGGACTAGCGGGAGTTGGACCGGGGAGCTGTTTTTT | TRBV10-3 | TRBD2 | TRBJ2-2
CAIGPGGVEPQHF | TGTGCCATCGGGCCAGGGGGCGTGGAGCCCCAGCATTTT | TRBV10-3 | TRBD1 | TRBJ1-5
CASSLKPNQPQHF | TGTGCCAGCAGCTTAAAGCCAAATCAGCCCCAGCATTTT | TRBV7-8 | NA | TRBJ1-5
CASSESSYNEQFF | TGTGCCAGTAGCGAAAGCTCCTACAATGAGCAGTTCTTC | TRBV6-4 | NA | TRBJ2-1
CASSSLQGRQDEQFF | TGTGCCAGCAGTTCTTTACAGGGTAGGCAGGATGAGCAGTTCTTC | TRBV6-6 | NA | TRBJ2-1
CASSQSPSIGLYEQYF | TGCGCCAGCAGCCAAAGCCCCTCTATAGGACTTTACGAGCAGTACTTC | TRBV4-1 | NA | TRBJ2-7
CASSLGIYEQYF | TGTGCCAGCAGCTTGGGTATCTACGAGCAGTACTTC | TRBV5-6 | NA | TRBJ2-7
CASSLELADSYEQYF | TGTGCCAGCAGCTTAGAGCTAGCCGACTCCTACGAGCAGTACTTC | TRBV7-2 | NA | TRBJ2-7
CATSNPLAGGYNEQFF | TGTGCCACCTCAAACCCACTAGCGGGAGGGTACAATGAGCAGTTCTTC | TRBV28 | TRBD2 | TRBJ2-1
CSVVRVRDSEAFF | TGCAGCGTTGTAAGGGTGAGGGACAGTGAAGCTTTCTTT | TRBV29-1 | TRBD1 | TRBJ1-1
CASSATRLAQETQYF | TGTGCCAGCAGTGCCACCAGACTAGCCCAAGAGACCCAGTACTTC | TRBV25-1 | TRBD2 | TRBJ2-5
CASIVKLRQNF | TGTGCCAGCATCGTAAAACTAAGACAGAACTTC | TRBV28 | NA | TRBJ2-5
CASSGGTSTMKQFF | TGCGCCAGCAGTGGAGGTACCTCTACAATGAAGCAGTTCTTC | TRBV10-1 | NA | TRBJ2-1
CASSFDVGVLRYGYTF | TGTGCCAGCAGCTTCGACGTCGGGGTGCTCCGGTATGGCTACACCTTC | TRBV5-4 | NA | TRBJ1-2
CASSFPSGRGYNEQFF | TGTGCCAGCAGCTTCCCTAGCGGGAGGGGGTATAATGAGCAGTTCTTC | TRBV5-6 | TRBD2 | TRBJ2-1
CASSFSGRWYEQYF | TGTGCCAGCAGCTTCAGCGGGAGGTGGTACGAGCAGTACTTC | TRBV7-2 | TRBD2 | TRBJ2-7
CASSIEGATGELFF | TGTGCCAGTAGTATAGAGGGGGCCACCGGGGAGCTGTTTTTT | TRBV19 | NA | TRBJ2-2
CASSPSRGGTEAFF | TGCGCCAGCAGCCCTAGTCGGGGAGGCACTGAAGCTTTCTTT | TRBV10-1 | NA | TRBJ1-1
CASSTYLAGEGYEQYF | TGTGCCAGTAGTACCTATCTAGCGGGAGAGGGCTACGAGCAGTACTTC | TRBV19 | TRBD2 | TRBJ2-7
CASSATGGTEAFF | TGTGCCAGCAGTGCCACAGGGGGCACTGAAGCTTTCTTT | TRBV6-4 | TRBD1 | TRBJ1-1
CASSLVSGPLGYGYTF | TGCGCCAGCAGCTTGGTTTCTGGGCCGTTAGGCTATGGCTACACCTTC | TRBV5-1 | NA | TRBJ1-2
CASSLTPGRGSSGANVLTF | TGTGCCAGCAGTCTTACGCCGGGCAGGGGTAGCTCTGGGGCCAACGTCCTGACTTTC | TRBV7-3 | NA | TRBJ2-6
CASRPGTPYEQYF | TGTGCCAGCAGGCCCGGGACTCCCTACGAGCAGTACTTC | TRBV27 | NA | TRBJ2-7
CASSPLVGEQYF | TGTGCCAGCAGCCCCCTAGTGGGCGAGCAGTACTTC | TRBV5-5 | NA | TRBJ2-7